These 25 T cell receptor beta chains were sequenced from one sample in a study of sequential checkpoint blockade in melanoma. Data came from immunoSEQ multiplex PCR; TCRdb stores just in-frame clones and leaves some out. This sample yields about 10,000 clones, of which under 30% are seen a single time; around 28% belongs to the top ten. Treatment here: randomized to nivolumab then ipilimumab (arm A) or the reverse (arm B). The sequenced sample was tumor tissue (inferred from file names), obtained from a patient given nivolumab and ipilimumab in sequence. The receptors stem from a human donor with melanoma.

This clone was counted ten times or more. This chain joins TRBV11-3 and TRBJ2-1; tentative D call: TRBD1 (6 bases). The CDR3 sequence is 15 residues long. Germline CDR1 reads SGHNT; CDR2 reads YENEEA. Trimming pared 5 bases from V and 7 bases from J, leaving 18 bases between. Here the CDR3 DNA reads TGTGCCAGCAGCCGCGTCGGTAGGGGGTTGAATGAGCAGTTCTTC. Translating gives CASSRVGRGLNEQFF.

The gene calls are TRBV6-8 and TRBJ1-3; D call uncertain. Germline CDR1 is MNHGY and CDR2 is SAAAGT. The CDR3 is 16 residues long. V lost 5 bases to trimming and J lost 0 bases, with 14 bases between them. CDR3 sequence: CASSALDRSSGNTIYF. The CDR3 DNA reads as TGTGCCAGCAGTGCTTTGGACCGAAGCTCTGGAAACACCATATATTTT.

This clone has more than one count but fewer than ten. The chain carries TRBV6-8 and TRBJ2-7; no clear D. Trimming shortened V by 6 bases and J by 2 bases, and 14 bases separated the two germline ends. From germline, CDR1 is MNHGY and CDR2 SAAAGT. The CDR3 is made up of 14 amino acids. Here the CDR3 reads CASSQQSIPYEQYF. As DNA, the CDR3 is TGTGCCAGCAGCCAACAAAGTATTCCCTACGAGCAGTACTTC.

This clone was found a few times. The CDR3 nucleotides read TGTGCCAGCAGCCAGATTCTCAACTATGGCTACACCTTC. It codes for CASSQILNYGYTF. J is TRBJ1-2 and V is TRBV7-1; D is unresolved. TRBV7-1 is labeled an ORF, and its function is uncertain. The V gene lost 5 bases and the J gene lost 2 bases, with 9 bases spanning the gap. The CDR3 is 13 residues long.

The CDR3 spells CASSSLKPQQDIQETQYF. In nucleotides, the CDR3 is TGTGCCAGCAGTTCCCTTAAACCTCAACAGGATATCCAAGAGACCCAGTACTTC. The rearrangement joins TRBV28 to TRBJ2-5, with a weak D call TRBD1 (5 bases). The CDR3 loop spans 18 amino acids. The V and J ends lost 4 bases and 1 base respectively, with 22 bases between them. The V gene's germline CDR1 is MDHEN and CDR2 SYDVKM.

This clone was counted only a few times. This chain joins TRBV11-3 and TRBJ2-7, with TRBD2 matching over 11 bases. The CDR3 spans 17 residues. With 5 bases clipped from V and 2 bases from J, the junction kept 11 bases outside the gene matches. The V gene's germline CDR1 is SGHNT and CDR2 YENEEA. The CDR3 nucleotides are TGTGCCAGCAGCCTCGGGCCCCTAGCGGGGGGCACCTACGAGCAGTACTTC. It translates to CASSLGPLAGGTYEQYF.

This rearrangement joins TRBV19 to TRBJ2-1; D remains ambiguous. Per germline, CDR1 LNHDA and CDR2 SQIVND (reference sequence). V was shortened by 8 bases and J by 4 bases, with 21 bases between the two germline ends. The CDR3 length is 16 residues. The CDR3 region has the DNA TGTGCCAGTTCAAGTTTCCGGGCCCCGCCATACAATGAGCAGTTCTTC. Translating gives CASSSFRAPPYNEQFF.

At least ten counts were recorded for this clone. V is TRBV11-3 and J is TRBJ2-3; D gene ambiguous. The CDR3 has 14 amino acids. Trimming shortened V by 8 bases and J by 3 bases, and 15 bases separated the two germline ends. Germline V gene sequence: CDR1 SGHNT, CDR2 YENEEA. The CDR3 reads CASSQLGLTDTQYF. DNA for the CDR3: TGTGCCAGCTCACAGTTGGGGTTAACAGATACGCAGTATTTT.

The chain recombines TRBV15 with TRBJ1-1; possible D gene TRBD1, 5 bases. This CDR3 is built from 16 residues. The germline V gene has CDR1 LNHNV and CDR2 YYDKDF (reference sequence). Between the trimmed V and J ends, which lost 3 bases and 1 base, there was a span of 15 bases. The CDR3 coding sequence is TGTGCCACCAGCAGTAAGAACCGGGGACCGAACACTGAAGCTTTCTTT. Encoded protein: CATSSKNRGPNTEAFF.

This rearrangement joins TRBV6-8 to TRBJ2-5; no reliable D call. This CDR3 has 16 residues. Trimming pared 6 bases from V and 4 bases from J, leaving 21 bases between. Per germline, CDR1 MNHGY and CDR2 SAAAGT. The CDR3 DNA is TGTGCCAGCAGCCTTTTCGCGGACCTTCGAGGAGAGACCCAGTACTTC. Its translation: CASSLFADLRGETQYF.

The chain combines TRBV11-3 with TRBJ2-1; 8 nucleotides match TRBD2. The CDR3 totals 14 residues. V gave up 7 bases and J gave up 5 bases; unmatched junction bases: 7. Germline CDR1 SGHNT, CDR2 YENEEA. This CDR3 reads CASTSAGGNNEQFF. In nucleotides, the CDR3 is TGTGCCAGCACCTCGGCGGGGGGTAACAATGAGCAGTTCTTC.

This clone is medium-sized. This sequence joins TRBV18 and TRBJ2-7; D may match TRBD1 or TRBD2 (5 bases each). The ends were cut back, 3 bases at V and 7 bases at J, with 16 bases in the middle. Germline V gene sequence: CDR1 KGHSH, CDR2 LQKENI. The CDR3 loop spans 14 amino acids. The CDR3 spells CASSPGDGSWEQYF. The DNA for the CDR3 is TGTGCCAGCTCACCGGGGGACGGGTCCTGGGAGCAGTACTTC. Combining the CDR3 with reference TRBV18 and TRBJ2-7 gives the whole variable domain NAGVMQNPRHLVRRRGQEARLRCSPMKGHSHVYWYRQLPEEGLKFMVYLQKENIIDESGMPKERFSAEFPKEGPSILRIQQVVRGDSAAYFCASSPGDGSWEQYFGPGTRLTVT.

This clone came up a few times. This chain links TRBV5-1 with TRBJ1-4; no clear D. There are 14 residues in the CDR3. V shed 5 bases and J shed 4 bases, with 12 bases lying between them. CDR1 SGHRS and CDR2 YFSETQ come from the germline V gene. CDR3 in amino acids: CASSRETFNEKLFF. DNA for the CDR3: TGCGCCAGCAGTCGAGAAACTTTTAATGAAAAACTGTTTTTT.

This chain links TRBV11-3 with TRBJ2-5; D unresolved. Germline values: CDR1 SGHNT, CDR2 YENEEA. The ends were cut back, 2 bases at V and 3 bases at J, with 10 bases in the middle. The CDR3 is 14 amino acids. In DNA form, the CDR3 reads TGTGCCAGCAGCTTAAATGGCCAAAAAGAGACCCAGTACTTC. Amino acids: CASSLNGQKETQYF.

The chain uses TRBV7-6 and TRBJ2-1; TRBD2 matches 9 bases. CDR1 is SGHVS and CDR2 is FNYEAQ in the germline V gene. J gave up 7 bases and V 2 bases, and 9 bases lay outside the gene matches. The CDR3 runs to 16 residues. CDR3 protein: CASSLLAGNRLNEQFF. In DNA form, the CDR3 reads TGTGCCAGCAGCTTACTAGCGGGGAATCGATTGAATGAGCAGTTCTTC.

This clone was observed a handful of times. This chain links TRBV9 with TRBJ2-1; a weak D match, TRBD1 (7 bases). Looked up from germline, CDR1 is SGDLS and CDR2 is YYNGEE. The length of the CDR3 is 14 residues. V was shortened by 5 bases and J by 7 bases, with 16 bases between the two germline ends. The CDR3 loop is CASSAEGAGNEQFF. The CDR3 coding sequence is TGTGCCAGCAGTGCGGAGGGGGCCGGAAATGAGCAGTTCTTC.

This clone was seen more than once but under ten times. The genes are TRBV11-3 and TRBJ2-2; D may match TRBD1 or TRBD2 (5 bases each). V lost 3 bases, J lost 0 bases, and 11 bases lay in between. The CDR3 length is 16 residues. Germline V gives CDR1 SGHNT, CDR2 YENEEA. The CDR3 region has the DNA TGTGCCAGCAGCTTCGGCCTGGGGGCGAACACCGGGGAGCTGTTTTTT. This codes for CASSFGLGANTGELFF.

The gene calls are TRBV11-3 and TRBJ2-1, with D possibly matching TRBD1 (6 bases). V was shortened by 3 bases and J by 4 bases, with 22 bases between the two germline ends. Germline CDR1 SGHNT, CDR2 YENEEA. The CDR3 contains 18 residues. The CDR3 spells CASSLDSEGVSSYNEQFF. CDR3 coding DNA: TGTGCCAGCAGCTTGGATTCCGAGGGGGTAAGTAGTTACAATGAGCAGTTCTTC.

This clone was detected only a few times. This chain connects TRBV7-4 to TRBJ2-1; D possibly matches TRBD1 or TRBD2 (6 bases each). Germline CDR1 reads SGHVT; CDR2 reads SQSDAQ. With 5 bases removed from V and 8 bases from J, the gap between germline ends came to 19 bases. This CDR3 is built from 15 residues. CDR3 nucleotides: TGTGCCAGCAGCCCGCCCGGGGGCGCAGGCGATGAGCAGTTCTTC. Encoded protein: CASSPPGGAGDEQFF. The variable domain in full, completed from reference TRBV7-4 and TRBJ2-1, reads GAGVSQSPRYKVAKRGRDVALRCDSISGHVTLYWYRQTLGQGSEVLTYSQSDAQRDKSGRPSGRFSAERPERSVSTLKIQRTEQGDSAVYLCASSPPGGAGDEQFFGPGTRLTVL.

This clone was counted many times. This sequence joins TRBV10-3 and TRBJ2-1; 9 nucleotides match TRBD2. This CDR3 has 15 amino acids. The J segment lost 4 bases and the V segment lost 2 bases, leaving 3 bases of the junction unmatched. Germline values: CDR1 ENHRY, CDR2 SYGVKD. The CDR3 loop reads CAISEAGGAYNEQFF. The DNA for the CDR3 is TGTGCCATCAGTGAGGCGGGGGGGGCTTACAATGAGCAGTTCTTC.

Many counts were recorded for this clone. CDR3 residues: CASSPGRGSYNEQFF. The CDR3 region has the DNA TGTGCCAGCAGCCCAGGGCGGGGTAGCTACAATGAGCAGTTCTTC. V gene TRBV11-3 combines with J gene TRBJ2-1; D might be TRBD2 (6 bases). The CDR3 is made up of 15 amino acids. CDR1 SGHNT and CDR2 YENEEA come from the germline V gene. V gave up 5 bases and J gave up 3 bases, with 14 bases separating them.

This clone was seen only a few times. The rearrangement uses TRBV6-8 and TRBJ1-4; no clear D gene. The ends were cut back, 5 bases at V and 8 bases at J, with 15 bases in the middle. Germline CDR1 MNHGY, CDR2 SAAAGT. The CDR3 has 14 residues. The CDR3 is CASSTPNAWEKLFF. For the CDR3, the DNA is TGTGCCAGCAGTACTCCGAACGCCTGGGAAAAACTGTTTTTT.

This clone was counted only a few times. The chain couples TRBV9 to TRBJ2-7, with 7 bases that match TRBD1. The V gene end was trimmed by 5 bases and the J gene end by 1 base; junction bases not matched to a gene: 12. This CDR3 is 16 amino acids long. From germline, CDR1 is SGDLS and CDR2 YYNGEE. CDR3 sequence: CASSGRGIRYSYEQYF. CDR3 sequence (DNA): TGTGCCAGCAGTGGCAGGGGGATCCGCTATTCCTACGAGCAGTACTTC. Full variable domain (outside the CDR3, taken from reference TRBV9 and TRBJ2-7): DSGVTQTPKHLITATGQRVTLRCSPRSGDLSVYWYQQSLDQGLQFLIQYYNGEERAKGNILERFSAQQFPDLHSELNLSSLELGDSALYFCASSGRGIRYSYEQYFGPGTRLTVT.

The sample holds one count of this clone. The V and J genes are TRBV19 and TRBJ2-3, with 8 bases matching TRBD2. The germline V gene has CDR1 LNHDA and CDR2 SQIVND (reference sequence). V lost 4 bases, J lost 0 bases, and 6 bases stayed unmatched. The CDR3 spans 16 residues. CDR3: CASSTTTSVSTDTQYF. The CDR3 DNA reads TGTGCCAGTAGTACAACGACTAGCGTAAGCACAGATACGCAGTATTTT.

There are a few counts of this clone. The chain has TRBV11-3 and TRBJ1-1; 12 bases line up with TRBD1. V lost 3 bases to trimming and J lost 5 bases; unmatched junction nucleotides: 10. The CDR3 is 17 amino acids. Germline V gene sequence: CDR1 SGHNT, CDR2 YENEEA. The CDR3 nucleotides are TGTGCCAGCAGCTTGGGACAGGGGGCGACTATGAGAACTGAAGCTTTCTTT. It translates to CASSLGQGATMRTEAFF.